A single sample gave rise to the 10 T cell receptor beta chains below, sequenced in a study of blood T cell repertoires in COVID-19. Profiling relied on immunoSEQ multiplex PCR, and the TCRdb table lists in-frame clones only, not all of them. The repertoire has about 80,000 clones, almost 85% of them found once; the top ten carry roughly 8.9%. The sequencing input was peripheral blood. Source of these receptors: a man aged 50 or older with COVID-19, enrolled during active disease.

The chain employs TRBV6-5 and TRBJ1-1, with a possible D match to TRBD1 (6 bases). The CDR3 runs to 14 residues. Trimming took off 5 bases at V and 10 bases at J, with 20 bases between the two ends. Germline values: CDR1 MNHEY, CDR2 SVGAGI. The CDR3 DNA is TGTGCCAGCAGTCGAGCTACAGGGACAAGCACAGCTTTCTTT. Translating gives CASSRATGTSTAFF.

The chain couples TRBV2 to TRBJ2-3; a weak D match, TRBD1 (5 bases). The germline CDR1 and CDR2 sequences are SNHLY and FYNNEI. V was cut by 5 bases and J by 6 bases, with 15 bases left in between. This CDR3 comprises 14 residues. Written as DNA, the CDR3 is TGTGCCAGCAGTCAGGGATGGACACGGGATACGCAGTATTTT. This gives the protein CASSQGWTRDTQYF.

CDR3 nucleotides: TGTGCCAGCAGCCGACCGGGACAGGGCTACGAGCAGTACTTC. Translation: CASSRPGQGYEQYF. The V gene is TRBV14, the J gene TRBJ2-7; TRBD1 aligns across 9 bases. The CDR3 contains 14 residues. From germline, CDR1 is SGHDN and CDR2 FVKESK. The V gene end was trimmed by 4 bases and the J gene end by 3 bases; junction bases not matched to a gene: 4. The variable domain in full, with the rest retrieved from reference TRBV14 and TRBJ2-7, is EAGVTQFPSHSVIEKGQTVTLRCDPISGHDNLYWYRRVMGKEIKFLLHFVKESKQDESGMPNNRFLAERTGGTYSTLKVQPAELEDSGVYFCASSRPGQGYEQYFGPGTRLTVT.

The chain recombines TRBV11-2 with TRBJ2-5; 7 bases match TRBD2. Trimming took 4 bases from V and 5 from J; bases not matched to a gene: 16. This CDR3 is built from 17 residues. Germline lookup yields CDR1 SGHAT and CDR2 FQNNGV. The DNA for the CDR3 is TGTGCCAGCAGCTCCACCTCGGGGGGAGGAGGGGCGGAGACCCAGTACTTC. It specifies CASSSTSGGGGAETQYF.

The gene calls are TRBV28 and TRBJ2-7, with 8 nucleotides matching TRBD2. This CDR3 contains 14 residues. Germline CDR1 reads MDHEN; CDR2 reads SYDVKM. Trimming took 10 bases from V and 3 from J; bases not matched to a gene: 11. The CDR3 loop reads CATTSGGQHYEQYF. The CDR3 nucleotides read TGTGCCACCACAAGCGGGGGACAACACTACGAGCAGTACTTC.

The rearrangement links TRBV28 to TRBJ2-7, with 12 nucleotides matching TRBD2. After removal of 11 bases from V and 0 bases from J, the junction contained 5 bases not matched to a gene. The CDR3 spans 14 residues. Germline loops: CDR1 MDHEN, CDR2 SYDVKM. As DNA, the CDR3 is TGTGCCTGCAAGACTAGCGGGAGCTCCTACGAGCAGTACTTC. Translation gives CACKTSGSSYEQYF.

This clone came up once. This sequence joins TRBV27 and TRBJ1-2; no clear D. Germline V gene data show CDR1 as MNHEY and CDR2 as SMNVEV (reference sequence). CDR3 length: 16 residues. The germline V and J ends were trimmed by 6 bases and 2 bases, with 19 bases remaining between them. The CDR3 nucleotides are TGTGCCAGCAGCAGTTACTTCCGGGAATTCAACTATGGCTACACCTTC. Encoded protein: CASSSYFREFNYGYTF.

The rearrangement uses TRBV5-6 and TRBJ2-1; 9 nucleotides line up with TRBD2. The CDR3 is 16 residues long. The V segment lost 3 bases and the J segment 4 bases; nucleotides outside the gene matches: 8. The V gene's germline CDR1 is SGHDT and CDR2 YYEEEE. The CDR3 bases are TGTGCCAGCAGCTCCTCTAGCGGGGAGAGATACAATGAGCAGTTCTTC. Its protein product is CASSSSSGERYNEQFF.

The V call is TRBV5-1, the J call TRBJ1-2; TRBD1 might be the D (6 bases). Germline V lookup: CDR1 SGHRS, CDR2 YFSETQ. Trimming pared 3 bases from V and 8 bases from J, leaving 20 bases between. The CDR3 is 15 residues long. The CDR3 here is CASSWDINSPMGYTF. CDR3 in DNA: TGCGCCAGCAGCTGGGACATAAATTCTCCTATGGGCTACACCTTC.

The rearrangement uses TRBV6-5 and TRBJ1-3; D is perhaps TRBD1 (5 bases). Trimming cost V 0 bases and J 4 bases, with 10 bases left between them. This CDR3 has 15 amino acids. In germline, CDR1 is MNHEY, CDR2 SVGAGI. Written as DNA, the CDR3 is TGTGCCAGCAGTTACTCTGGGGCAGAAGGAAACACCATATATTTT. Residues: CASSYSGAEGNTIYF.